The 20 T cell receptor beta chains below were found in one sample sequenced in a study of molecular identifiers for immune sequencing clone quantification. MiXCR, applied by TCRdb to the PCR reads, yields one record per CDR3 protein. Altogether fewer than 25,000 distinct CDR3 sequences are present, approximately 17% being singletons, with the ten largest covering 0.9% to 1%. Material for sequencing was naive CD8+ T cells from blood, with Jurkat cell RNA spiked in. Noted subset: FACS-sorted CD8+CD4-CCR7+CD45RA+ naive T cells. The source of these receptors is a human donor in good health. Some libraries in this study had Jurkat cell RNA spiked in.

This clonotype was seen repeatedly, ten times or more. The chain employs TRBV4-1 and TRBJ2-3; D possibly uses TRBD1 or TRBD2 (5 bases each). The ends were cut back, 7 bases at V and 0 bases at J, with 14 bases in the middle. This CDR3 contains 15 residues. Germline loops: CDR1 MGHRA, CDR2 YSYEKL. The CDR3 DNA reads TGCGCCAGCACCCGAGGGGTCCGAAGCACAGATACGCAGTATTTT. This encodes CASTRGVRSTDTQYF.

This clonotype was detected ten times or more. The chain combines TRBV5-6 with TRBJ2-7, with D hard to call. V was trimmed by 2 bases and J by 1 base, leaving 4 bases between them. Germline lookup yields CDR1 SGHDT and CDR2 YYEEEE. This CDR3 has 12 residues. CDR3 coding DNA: TGTGCCAGCAGCTTCGGGTCCTACGAGCAGTACTTC. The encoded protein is CASSFGSYEQYF.

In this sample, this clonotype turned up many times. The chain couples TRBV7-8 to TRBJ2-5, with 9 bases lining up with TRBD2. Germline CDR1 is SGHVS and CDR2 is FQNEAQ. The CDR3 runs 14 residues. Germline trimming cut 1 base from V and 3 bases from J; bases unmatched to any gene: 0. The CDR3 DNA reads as TGTGCCAGCAGCTTAGAGCGGGGGGAAGAGACCCAGTACTTC. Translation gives CASSLERGEETQYF. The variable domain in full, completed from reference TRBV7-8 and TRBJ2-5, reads GAGVSQSPRYKVAKRGQDVALRCDPISGHVSLFWYQQALGQGPEFLTYFQNEAQLDKSGLPSDRFFAERPEGSVSTLKIQRTQQEDSAVYLCASSLERGEETQYFGPGTRLLVL.

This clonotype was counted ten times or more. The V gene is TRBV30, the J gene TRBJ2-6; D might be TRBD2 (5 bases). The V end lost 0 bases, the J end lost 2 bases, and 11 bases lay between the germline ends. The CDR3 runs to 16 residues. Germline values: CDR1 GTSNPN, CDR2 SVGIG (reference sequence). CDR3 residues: CAWSVEGSPGANVLTF. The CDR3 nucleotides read TGTGCCTGGAGTGTTGAGGGATCACCTGGGGCCAACGTCCTGACTTTC.

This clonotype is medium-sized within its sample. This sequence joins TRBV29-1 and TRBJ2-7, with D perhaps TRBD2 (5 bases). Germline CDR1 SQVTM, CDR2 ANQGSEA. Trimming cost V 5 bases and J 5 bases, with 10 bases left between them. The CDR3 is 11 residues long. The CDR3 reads CSVNWGDEQYF. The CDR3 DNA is TGCAGCGTTAATTGGGGAGACGAGCAGTACTTC.

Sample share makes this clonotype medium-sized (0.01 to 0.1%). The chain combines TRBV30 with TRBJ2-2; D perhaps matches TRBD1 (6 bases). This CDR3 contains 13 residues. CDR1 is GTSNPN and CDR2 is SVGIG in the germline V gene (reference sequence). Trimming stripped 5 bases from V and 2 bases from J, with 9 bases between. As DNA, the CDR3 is TGTGCCTGGGACAGGATAAACACCGGGGAGCTGTTTTTT. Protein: CAWDRINTGELFF.

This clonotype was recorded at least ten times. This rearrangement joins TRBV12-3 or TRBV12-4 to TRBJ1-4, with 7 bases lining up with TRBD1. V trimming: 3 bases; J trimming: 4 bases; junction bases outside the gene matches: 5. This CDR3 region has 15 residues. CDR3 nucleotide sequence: TGTGCCAGCAGTTTGGAGGGGGCTCTTAATGAAAAACTGTTTTTT. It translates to CASSLEGALNEKLFF.

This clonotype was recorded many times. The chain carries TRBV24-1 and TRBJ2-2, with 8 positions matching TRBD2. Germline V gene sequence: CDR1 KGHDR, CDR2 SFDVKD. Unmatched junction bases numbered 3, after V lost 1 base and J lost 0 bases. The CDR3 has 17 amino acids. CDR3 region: CATSDLGTRANTGELFF. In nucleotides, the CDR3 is TGTGCCACCAGTGATTTAGGGACTAGAGCGAACACCGGGGAGCTGTTTTTT.

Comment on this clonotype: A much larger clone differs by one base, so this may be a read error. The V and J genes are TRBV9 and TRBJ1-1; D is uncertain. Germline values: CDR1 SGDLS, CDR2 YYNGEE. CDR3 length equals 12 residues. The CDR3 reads CASGPGLAEAFF. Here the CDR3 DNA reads TGTGCCAGCGGCCCCGGGTTGGCTGAAGCCTTCTTT.

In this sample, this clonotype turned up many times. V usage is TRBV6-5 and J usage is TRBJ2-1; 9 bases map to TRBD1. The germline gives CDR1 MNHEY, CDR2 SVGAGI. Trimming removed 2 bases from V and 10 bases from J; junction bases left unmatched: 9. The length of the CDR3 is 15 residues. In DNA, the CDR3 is TGTGCCAGCAGTTACGCGGCAGGGGGGACAGGGGAGCAGTTCTTC. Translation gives CASSYAAGGTGEQFF.

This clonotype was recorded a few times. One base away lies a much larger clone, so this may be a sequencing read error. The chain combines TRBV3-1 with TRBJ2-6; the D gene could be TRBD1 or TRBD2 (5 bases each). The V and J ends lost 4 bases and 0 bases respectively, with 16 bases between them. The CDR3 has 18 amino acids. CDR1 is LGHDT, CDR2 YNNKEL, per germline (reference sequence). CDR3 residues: CASSLIAGTLSGANVLTF. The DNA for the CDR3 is TGTGCCAGCAGCCTCATCGCCGGGACGCTCTCTGGGGCCAACGTCCTGACTTTC.

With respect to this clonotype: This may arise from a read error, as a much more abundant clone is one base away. The CDR3 bases are TGTGCCAGCAGTACAGGGTTAAGGCAGCCCCAGCATTTT. Its protein is CASSTGLRQPQHF. This sequence joins TRBV12-3 or TRBV12-4 and TRBJ1-5, with D possibly being TRBD1 (6 bases). There are 13 residues in the CDR3. The germline V and J ends were trimmed by 5 bases and 7 bases, with 12 bases remaining between them.

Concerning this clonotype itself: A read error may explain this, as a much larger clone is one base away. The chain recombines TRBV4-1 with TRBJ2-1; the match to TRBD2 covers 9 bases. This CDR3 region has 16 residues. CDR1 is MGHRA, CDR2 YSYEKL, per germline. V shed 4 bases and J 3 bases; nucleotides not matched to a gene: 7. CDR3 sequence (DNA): TGCGCCAGCAGCCCACTGATAGCGGGAGACTACAATGAGCAGTTCTTC. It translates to CASSPLIAGDYNEQFF.

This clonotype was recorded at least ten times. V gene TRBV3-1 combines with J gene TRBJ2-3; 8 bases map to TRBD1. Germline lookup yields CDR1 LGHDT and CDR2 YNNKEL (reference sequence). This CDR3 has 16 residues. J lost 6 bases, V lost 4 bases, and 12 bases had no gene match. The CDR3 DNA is TGTGCCAGCAGCCCCGTACAGGGGGTAGGATTGGATACGCAGTATTTT. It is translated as CASSPVQGVGLDTQYF.

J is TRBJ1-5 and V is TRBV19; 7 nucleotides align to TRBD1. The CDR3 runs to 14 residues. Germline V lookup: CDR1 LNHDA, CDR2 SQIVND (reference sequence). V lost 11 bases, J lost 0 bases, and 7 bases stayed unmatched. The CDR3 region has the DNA TGTGCCTCAGGGGGGCTGACTAGCAATCAGCCCCAGCATTTT. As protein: CASGGLTSNQPQHF.

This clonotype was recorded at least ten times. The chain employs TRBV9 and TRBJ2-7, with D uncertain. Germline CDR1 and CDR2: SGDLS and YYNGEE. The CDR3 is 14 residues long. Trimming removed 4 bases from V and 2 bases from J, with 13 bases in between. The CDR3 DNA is TGTGCCAGCAGCCCGAAAGACCCGACCTACGAGCAGTACTTC. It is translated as CASSPKDPTYEQYF.

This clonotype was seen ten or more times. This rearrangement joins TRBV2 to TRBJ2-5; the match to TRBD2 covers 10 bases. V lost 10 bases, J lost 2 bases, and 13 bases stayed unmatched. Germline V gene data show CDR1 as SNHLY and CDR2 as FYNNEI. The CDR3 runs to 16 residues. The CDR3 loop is CATAGPGTSVQETQYF. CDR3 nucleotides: TGTGCCACGGCGGGCCCCGGGACTAGCGTACAAGAGACCCAGTACTTC. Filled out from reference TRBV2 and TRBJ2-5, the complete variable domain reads EPEVTQTPSHQVTQMGQEVILRCVPISNHLYFYWYRQILGQKVEFLVSFYNNEISEKSEIFDDQFSVERPDGSNFTLKIRSTKLEDSAMYFCATAGPGTSVQETQYFGPGTRLLVL.

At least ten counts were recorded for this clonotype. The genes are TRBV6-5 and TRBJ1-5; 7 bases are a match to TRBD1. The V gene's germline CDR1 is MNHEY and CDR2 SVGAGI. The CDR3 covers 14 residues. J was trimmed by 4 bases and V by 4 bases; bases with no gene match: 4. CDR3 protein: CASSSGQANQPQHF. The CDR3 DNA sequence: TGTGCCAGCAGTTCCGGACAGGCGAATCAGCCCCAGCATTTT.

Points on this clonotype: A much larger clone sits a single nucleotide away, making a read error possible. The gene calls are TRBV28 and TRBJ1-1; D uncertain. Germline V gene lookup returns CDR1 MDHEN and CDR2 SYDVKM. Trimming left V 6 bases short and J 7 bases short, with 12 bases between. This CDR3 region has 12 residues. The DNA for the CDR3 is TGTGCCAGCAGCCCCTCTGTATTTGAAGCTTTCTTT. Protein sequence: CASSPSVFEAFF.

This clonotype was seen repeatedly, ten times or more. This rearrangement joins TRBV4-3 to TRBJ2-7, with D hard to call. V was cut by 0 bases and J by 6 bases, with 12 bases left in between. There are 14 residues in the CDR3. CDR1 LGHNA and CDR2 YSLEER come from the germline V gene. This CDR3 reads CASSQDLGVAEQYF. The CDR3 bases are TGCGCCAGCAGCCAAGATCTGGGCGTGGCCGAGCAGTACTTC.